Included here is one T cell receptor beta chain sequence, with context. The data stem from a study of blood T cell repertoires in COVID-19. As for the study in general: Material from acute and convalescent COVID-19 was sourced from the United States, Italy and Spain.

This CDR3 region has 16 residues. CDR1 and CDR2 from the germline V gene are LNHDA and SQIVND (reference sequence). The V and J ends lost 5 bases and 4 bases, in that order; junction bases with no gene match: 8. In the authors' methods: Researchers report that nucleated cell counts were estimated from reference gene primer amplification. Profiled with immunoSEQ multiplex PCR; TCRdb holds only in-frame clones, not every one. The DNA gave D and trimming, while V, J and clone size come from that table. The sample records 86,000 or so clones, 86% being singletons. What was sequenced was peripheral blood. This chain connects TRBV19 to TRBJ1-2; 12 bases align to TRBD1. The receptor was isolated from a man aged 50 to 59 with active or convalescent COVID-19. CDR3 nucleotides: TGTGCCAGTAGTCCGGGACAGGGGGCACCTTCCTATGGCTACACCTTC. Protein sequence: CASSPGQGAPSYGYTF.